This T cell receptor (beta chain) was retrieved from a study of tumor-infiltrating lymphocytes in primary liver carcinoma. Only a few counts were recorded for this clonotype. Germline lookup yields CDR1 SGHRS and CDR2 YFSETQ. Trimming left V 4 bases short and J 3 bases short, with 11 bases between. The CDR3 has 13 residues. Priming with a constant-region primer yielded TCR beta cDNA from around 540 ng total RNA. Three rounds of nested multiplex PCR with slightly modified ARM-PCR produced TCR beta libraries. Primers for the first two PCR rounds were TRBV1-TRBV30 forward primers and a C-beta reverse primer (approximately 10 cycles per round). TCRdb reprocessed the multiplex PCR reads via MiXCR and lists one record per CDR3 protein. The sample shows about 200,000 distinct CDR3 sequences, approximately 86% of them seen only once. Bulk tissue was left unsorted, and RNA and DNA were co-extracted from 20-30 mg of it. Patients' primary liver carcinoma was surgically resected. Patients carried chronic HBV infection without prior treatment.

Sequencing was performed on tumor tissue from primary liver carcinoma. The rearrangement joins TRBV5-1 to TRBJ2-7; no clear D. This clonotype was obtained from a middle-aged man with primary liver carcinoma and hepatitis B virus infection. The CDR3 bases are TGCGCCAGCAGCAACGAGGTCTTCTACGAGCAGTACTTC. Translation gives CASSNEVFYEQYF.